This T cell receptor beta chain was captured in a study of vaccination and CD4 T cells after COVID-19. General study points: Looking at convalescent patients, a median around 83% of reactive clones were present only post-vaccination. Vaccine-specific clones in convalescent patients were spike mono-reactive in 304 of 307 cases.

A word on this clonotype: Its antigen is currently unknown.

Trimming removed 6 bases from V and 10 bases from J; junction bases left unmatched: 10. Germline CDR1 is SNHLY and CDR2 is FYNNEI. CDR3 length: 13 amino acids. With the Oncomine TCR Beta short-read assay, DNA from cultured CD4+ T cells was sequenced. TCRdb analysed the PCR reads with MiXCR anew, one entry per CDR3 protein. The repertoire holds just over 14,000 distinct CDR3 sequences, about half seen once, with around 12% in the top ten. The treatment here: roughly 10-day PBMC culture with coronavirus spike peptide pools or control peptides (ViraFEST assay). Having spent 10 days in culture, CD4+ T cells were then isolated by negative selection.

The sample comprised CD4+ T cells from blood, cultured in vitro. This chain uses TRBV2 with TRBJ1-1, with 8 bases matching TRBD1. The sequence was collected from a human donor who had recovered from COVID-19. DNA of the CDR3: TGTGCCAGCAGGACAGGGGTAGGACCTGGAGCTTTCTTT. Amino acids: CASRTGVGPGAFF. Supplemented by reference TRBV2 and TRBJ1-1, the full variable domain reads EPEVTQTPSHQVTQMGQEVILRCVPISNHLYFYWYRQILGQKVEFLVSFYNNEISEKSEIFDDQFSVERPDGSNFTLKIRSTKLEDSAMYFCASRTGVGPGAFFGQGTRLTVV.